The clone carrying this T cell receptor beta chain was counted between two and nine times. The CDR3 consists of 12 residues. Germline loops: CDR1 LNHDA, CDR2 SQIVND (reference sequence). The V end was cut by 6 bases, the J end by 5 bases, with 10 bases between. The sample is drawn from a study of a mutant IDH1 vaccine in newly diagnosed glioma. Study information: Males made up approximately 60% and females approximately 40% of treated patients, whose mean age was 40.4 years.

Time point of the sample: baseline, week 1 (first vaccination visit). The treatment is: pre-vaccination baseline after standard-of-care therapy. Sequenced by immunoSEQ multiplex PCR; TCRdb stores in-frame clones only, minus some. Of 50,000 to 65,000 clones listed, around 80% are singletons. The clonotype originates from a man between 18 and 35 years old with glioma. J is TRBJ1-2 and V is TRBV19, with D possibly TRBD1 on 5 matching bases. The sample here was PBMCs, taken from a glioma patient treated with radiotherapy, temozolomide or both. The CDR3 sequence is CASSTGTYGYTF. As DNA, the CDR3 is TGTGCCAGTAGCACCGGGACTTATGGCTACACCTTC.